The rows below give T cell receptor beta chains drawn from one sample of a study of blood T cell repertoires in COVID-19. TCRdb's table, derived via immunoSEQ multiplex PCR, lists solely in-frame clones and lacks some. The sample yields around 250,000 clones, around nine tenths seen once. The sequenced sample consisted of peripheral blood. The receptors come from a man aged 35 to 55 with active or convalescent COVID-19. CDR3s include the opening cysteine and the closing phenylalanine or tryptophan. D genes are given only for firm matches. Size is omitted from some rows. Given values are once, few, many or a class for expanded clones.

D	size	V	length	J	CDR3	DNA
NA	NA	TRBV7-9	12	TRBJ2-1	CASSTDNNEQFF	TGTGCCAGCAGCACAGATAACAATGAGCAGTTCTTC
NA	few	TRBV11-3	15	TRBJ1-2	CASSYSSGGDYGYTF	TGTGCCAGCAGCTACAGTTCAGGTGGTGACTATGGCTACACCTTC
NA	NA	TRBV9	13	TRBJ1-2	CASSADSSGGYTF	TGTGCCAGCAGCGCTGACTCCTCTGGGGGCTACACCTTC
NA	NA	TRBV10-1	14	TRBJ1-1	CASSESRGNTEAFF	TGCGCCAGCAGTGAGTCCAGGGGGAACACTGAAGCTTTCTTT
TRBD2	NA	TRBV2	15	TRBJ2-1	CASSPIGREVDEQFF	TGTGCCAGCAGTCCCATCGGTCGGGAGGTTGATGAGCAGTTCTTC
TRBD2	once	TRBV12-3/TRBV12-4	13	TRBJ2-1	CASRGGLKNEQFF	TGTGCCAGCAGGGGGGGGTTAAAGAATGAGCAGTTCTTC
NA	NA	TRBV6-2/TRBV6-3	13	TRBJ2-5	CASSYSPGETQYF	TGTGCCAGCAGTTACTCGCCGGGTGAGACCCAGTACTTC
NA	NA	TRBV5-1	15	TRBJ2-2	CASSLVLERTGELFF	TGCGCCAGCAGCTTGGTACTAGAACGCACCGGGGAGCTGTTTTTT
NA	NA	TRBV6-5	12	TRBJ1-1	CASSPGWTEAFF	TGTGCCAGCAGCCCAGGGTGGACTGAAGCTTTCTTT
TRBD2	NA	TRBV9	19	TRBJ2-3	CASSPTIAGGRLRADTQYF	TGTGCCAGCAGCCCTACTATAGCGGGAGGGCGGTTGAGGGCAGATACGCAGTATTTT
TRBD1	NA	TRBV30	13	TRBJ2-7	CAWVLGQGHEQYF	TGTGCCTGGGTCCTGGGACAGGGGCACGAGCAGTACTTC
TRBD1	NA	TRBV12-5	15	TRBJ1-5	CASGSDRVSNQPQHF	TGTGCTAGTGGTTCCGACAGGGTGAGCAATCAGCCCCAGCATTTT